The 8 T cell receptor beta chains in this list originate from one sample, sequenced in a study of shared clonotypes between healthy human individuals (dated by TCRdb to about 2020). Library prep was done by the immunoSEQ multiplex PCR assay. In TCRdb, the immuneACCESS table is reduced to in-frame sequences with V and J assigned. These tables do not hold every clone; where another copy was compared, an unresolved V gene accounts for under half, and the others remain unexplained. Counted in this sample were roughly 480,000 clones; roughly 85% of them appeared once. In total, the top ten clones hold over 9.5% of the sample. Sequencing was carried out using PBMCs. The receptors here all came from a woman between 35 and 50 years old in good health. Some clones in this sample may be carry-over from other donors' samples.

The V gene is TRBV7-9, the J gene TRBJ2-4; a weak D match, TRBD2 (6 bases). The germline CDR1 and CDR2 sequences are SEHNR and FQNEAQ (reference sequence). This CDR3 spans 17 amino acids. With 3 bases removed from V and 1 base from J, the gap between germline ends came to 16 bases. CDR3 residues: CASSFPLGAGAKNIQYF. CDR3 sequence (DNA): TGTGCCAGCAGCTTCCCTCTAGGGGCGGGGGCCAAAAACATTCAGTACTTC.

In its sample, this clone was seen a few times. This chain uses TRBV11-2 with TRBJ2-1; 12 nucleotides agree with TRBD2. Germline lookup yields CDR1 SGHAT and CDR2 FQNNGV. There are 15 residues in the CDR3. J lost 9 bases, V lost 3 bases, and 6 bases had no gene match. The CDR3 bases are TGTGCCAGCAGCTTGGCGACTAGCGGGAGTACTGAGCAGTTCTTC. It codes for CASSLATSGSTEQFF. Full variable domain (missing parts from reference TRBV11-2 and TRBJ2-1): EAGVAQSPRYKIIEKRQSVAFWCNPISGHATLYWYQQILGQGPKLLIQFQNNGVVDDSQLPKDRFSAERLKGVDSTLKIQPAKLEDSAVYLCASSLATSGSTEQFFGPGTRLTVL.

CDR3 DNA sequence: TGTGCCAGCAGTGAATATCCCAGGGACGAGCAGTACTTC. Encoded protein: CASSEYPRDEQYF. This sequence joins TRBV25-1 and TRBJ2-7, with a possible D match to TRBD1 (5 bases). Looked up from germline, CDR1 is MGHDK and CDR2 is SYGVNS. CDR3 length: 13 amino acids. The germline V and J ends were trimmed by 0 bases and 5 bases, with 8 bases remaining between them.

The gene calls are TRBV2 and TRBJ1-3; 9 bases fit TRBD1. Germline V CDR1 and CDR2: SNHLY, FYNNEI. The CDR3 extends over 13 amino acids. V lost 5 bases to trimming and J lost 7 bases; unmatched junction nucleotides: 3. CDR3 DNA: TGTGCCAGCAGTAGAGGACAGGGGAACACCATATATTTT. It yields the protein CASSRGQGNTIYF.

This chain connects TRBV11-2 to TRBJ1-1; possibly TRBD1 for D (5 bases). CDR3 length equals 15 residues. Germline lookup yields CDR1 SGHAT and CDR2 FQNNGV. Trimming left V 5 bases short and J 0 bases short, with 13 bases between. The DNA for the CDR3 is TGTGCCAGCAGCATGGGACCAACCATGAACACTGAAGCTTTCTTT. This translates into CASSMGPTMNTEAFF.

V and J are TRBV7-3 and TRBJ2-5; 10 bases fit TRBD1. Germline loops: CDR1 SGHTA, CDR2 FQGTGA. The CDR3 is 14 residues long. Trimming took 3 bases from V and 7 from J; bases not matched to a gene: 5. Here the CDR3 reads CASSFYGQGGTQYF. The CDR3 DNA reads TGTGCCAGCAGCTTTTATGGACAGGGGGGGACCCAGTACTTC.

This chain uses TRBV5-4 with TRBJ2-2, with 8 bases aligning to TRBD2. V lost 0 bases to trimming and J lost 3 bases; unmatched junction nucleotides: 1. This CDR3 region has 15 residues. Germline V gene sequence: CDR1 SGHNT, CDR2 YYREEE (reference sequence). CDR3: CASSLAAGDTGELFF. The CDR3 coding sequence is TGTGCCAGCAGCTTGGCAGCGGGAGACACCGGGGAGCTGTTTTTT. The variable domain in full, with the rest retrieved from reference TRBV5-4 and TRBJ2-2, is ETGVTQSPTHLIKTRGQQVTLRCSSQSGHNTVSWYQQALGQGPQFIFQYYREEENGRGNFPPRFSGLQFPNYSSELNVNALELDDSALYLCASSLAAGDTGELFFGEGSRLTVL.

The genes are TRBV11-2 and TRBJ2-2, with TRBD2 identical over 11 bases. The CDR3 is 16 amino acids. Germline CDR1 SGHAT, CDR2 FQNNGV. The trim removed 4 bases at V and 5 bases at J, leaving 6 bases unmatched. Here the CDR3 reads CASSYTSGSVTGELFF. CDR3 nucleotides: TGTGCCAGCAGCTATACTAGCGGGAGTGTTACCGGGGAGCTGTTTTTT.